This T cell receptor beta chain derives from a study of T cells expressing NK-cell markers. The study, taken as a whole, reports: The contribution of dominant NKG2C+ clonotypes to CD8+ T cells in five to seven donors was roughly 1.0-7.0%.

The CDR3 runs to 15 residues. Germline V CDR1 and CDR2: DFQATT, SNEGSKA (reference sequence). One entry per CDR3 protein, without DNA, is what TCRdb gives after re-calling the 5' RACE reads. This sample's clone table lists 350,000 to 450,000 distinct CDR3 sequences. As concerns this clonotype: What it binds is unknown.

This TCR was recovered from a man aged 18-75 years in good health. Sequencing used blood T cells: a sorted CD56 or NKG2C T cell subset, CD4+ or CD8+ T cells, or bulk PBMC T cells (not recorded which). The rearrangement links TRBV20-1 to TRBJ2-5; TCRdb calls TRBD1, which cannot be checked without DNA. The CDR3 here is CSARLGQGVVETQYF.